This T cell receptor beta chain was profiled in a study of blood T cells in healthy people across ages. PCR was performed a second time for about 6 to 12 cycles using a sample-barcoded 5' primer and a J-beta primer mix. MiXCR, run by TCRdb on the 5' RACE reads, gives a single entry per CDR3 protein. Of approximately 850,000 distinct CDR3 sequences listed, roughly 64% are singletons. The sequence was collected from a man aged 25-45 years in good health. Sequenced material: blood.

CDR3 residues: CASSLDMGTGTYEQYF. The CDR3 DNA reads TGTGCCAGCAGCTTAGACATGGGGACAGGGACCTACGAGCAGTACTTC. This rearrangement joins TRBV7-9 to TRBJ2-7; the match to TRBD1 covers 9 bases. The CDR3 covers 16 residues. V gave up 1 base and J gave up 2 bases; unmatched junction bases: 6. CDR1 SEHNR and CDR2 FQNEAQ come from the germline V gene (reference sequence).